Sequencing of this T cell receptor beta chain was carried out in a study of blood T cell repertoires in COVID-19. Turning to the study itself: COVID-19 samples, acute and convalescent, were from the United States, Italy and Spain. The analysed material was cDNA or gDNA that came from T cells, B-cell-depleted T cells, or PBMCs.

Per the authors' pipeline: For nucleated cells, counts were estimated from reference gene primer amplification. The repertoire was sequenced with immunoSEQ multiplex PCR; TCRdb's copy has only in-frame clones and lacks some. V and J calls and clone size are those listed in that table; D and trimming were worked out from the DNA. The sample shows 62,000 or so clones, about four fifths of them seen only once. There are a few counts of this clone. Trimming took off 7 bases at V and 2 bases at J, with 15 bases between the two ends. Germline V lookup: CDR1 MNHEY, CDR2 SVGAGI. This CDR3 comprises 15 residues.

The sequence was obtained from a human donor in a cohort sampled during active COVID-19. Sequencing used peripheral blood. J is TRBJ2-1 and V is TRBV6-5, with D unclear. The DNA of the CDR3 is TGTGCCAGCACCGAGGCTCCCGACCCCTACAATGAGCAGTTCTTC. It specifies CASTEAPDPYNEQFF.